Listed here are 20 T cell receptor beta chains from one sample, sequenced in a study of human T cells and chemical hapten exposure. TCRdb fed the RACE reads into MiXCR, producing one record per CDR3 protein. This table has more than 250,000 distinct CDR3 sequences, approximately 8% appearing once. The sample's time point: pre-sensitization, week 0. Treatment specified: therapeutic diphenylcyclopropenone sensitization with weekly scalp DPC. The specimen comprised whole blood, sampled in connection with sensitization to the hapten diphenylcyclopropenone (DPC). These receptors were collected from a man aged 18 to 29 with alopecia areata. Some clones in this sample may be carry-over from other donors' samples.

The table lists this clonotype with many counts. The DNA for the CDR3 is TGCGCCAGCAGACTTTGTGTGGGGTGCCGGTTGAACAGGGGGAGATGGGACGAGCAGTACGTC. Translating gives CASRLCVGCRLNRGRWDEQYV. The rearrangement uses TRBV4-3 and TRBJ2-7; 8 nucleotides match TRBD1. J was trimmed by 5 bases and V by 6 bases; bases with no gene match: 30. Germline-derived CDR1 and CDR2 are LGHNA and YSLEER. This CDR3 is built from 21 residues.

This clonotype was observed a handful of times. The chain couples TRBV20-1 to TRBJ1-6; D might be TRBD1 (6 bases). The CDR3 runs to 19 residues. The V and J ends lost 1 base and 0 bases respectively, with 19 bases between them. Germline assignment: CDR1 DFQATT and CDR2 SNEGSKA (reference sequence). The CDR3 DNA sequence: TGCAGTGCTAGAGGGGTGCGGACAGTCACCTCCTCCTATAATTCACCCCTCCACTTT. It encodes CSARGVRTVTSSYNSPLHF.

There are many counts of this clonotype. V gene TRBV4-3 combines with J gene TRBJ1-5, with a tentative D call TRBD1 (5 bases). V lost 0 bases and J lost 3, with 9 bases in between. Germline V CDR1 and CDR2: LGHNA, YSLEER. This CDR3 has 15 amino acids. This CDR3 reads CASSQDRDYNQPQHF. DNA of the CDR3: TGCGCCAGCAGCCAAGACAGGGACTACAATCAGCCCCAGCATTTT.

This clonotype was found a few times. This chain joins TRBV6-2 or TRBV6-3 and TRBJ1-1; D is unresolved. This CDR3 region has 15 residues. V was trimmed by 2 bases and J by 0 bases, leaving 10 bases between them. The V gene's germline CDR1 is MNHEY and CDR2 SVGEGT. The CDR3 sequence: CASSYMGRMNTEAFF. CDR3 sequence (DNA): TGTGCCAGCAGTTACATGGGCAGAATGAACACTGAAGCTTTCTTT.

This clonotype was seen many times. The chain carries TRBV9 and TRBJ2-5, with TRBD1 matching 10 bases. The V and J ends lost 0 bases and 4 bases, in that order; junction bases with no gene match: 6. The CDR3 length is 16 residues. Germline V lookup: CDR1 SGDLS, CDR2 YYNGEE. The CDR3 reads CASSVGPRDRGETQYF. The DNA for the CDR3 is TGTGCCAGCAGCGTAGGTCCCCGGGACAGGGGAGAGACCCAGTACTTC.

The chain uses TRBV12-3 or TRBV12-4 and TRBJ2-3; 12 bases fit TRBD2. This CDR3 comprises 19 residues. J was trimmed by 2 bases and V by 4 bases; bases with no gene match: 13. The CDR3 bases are TGTGCCAGCAGTTCCCGGCAGTGGACTAGCGGGGCCTCCACAGATACGCAGTATTTT. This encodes CASSSRQWTSGASTDTQYF.

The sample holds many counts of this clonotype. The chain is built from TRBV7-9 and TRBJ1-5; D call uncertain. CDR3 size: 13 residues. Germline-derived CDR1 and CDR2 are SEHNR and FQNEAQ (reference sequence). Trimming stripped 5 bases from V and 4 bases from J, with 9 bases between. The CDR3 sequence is CASSPRGNQPQHF. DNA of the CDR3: TGTGCCAGCAGCCCGCGGGGAAATCAGCCCCAGCATTTT. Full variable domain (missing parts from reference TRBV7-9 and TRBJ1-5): DTGVSQNPRHKITKRGQNVTFRCDPISEHNRLYWYRQTLGQGPEFLTYFQNEAQLEKSRLLSDRFSAERPKGSFSTLEIQRTEQGDSAMYLCASSPRGNQPQHFGDGTRLSIL.

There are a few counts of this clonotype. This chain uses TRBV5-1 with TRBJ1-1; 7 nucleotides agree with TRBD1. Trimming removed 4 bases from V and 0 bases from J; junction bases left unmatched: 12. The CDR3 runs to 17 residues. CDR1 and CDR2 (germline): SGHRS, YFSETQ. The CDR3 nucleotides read TGCGCCAGCAGCCTCAAATCGGGACAGATCATGAACACTGAAGCTTTCTTT. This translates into CASSLKSGQIMNTEAFF.

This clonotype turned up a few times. The CDR3 here is CASSLPGLSPLHF. For the CDR3, the DNA is TGTGCCAGCAGCTTACCTGGGCTTTCACCCCTCCACTTT. The chain uses TRBV7-3 and TRBJ1-6; D is uncertain. CDR1 and CDR2 (germline): SGHTA, FQGTGA. V lost 2 bases to trimming and J lost 9 bases, with 8 bases between them. This CDR3 is 13 amino acids long.

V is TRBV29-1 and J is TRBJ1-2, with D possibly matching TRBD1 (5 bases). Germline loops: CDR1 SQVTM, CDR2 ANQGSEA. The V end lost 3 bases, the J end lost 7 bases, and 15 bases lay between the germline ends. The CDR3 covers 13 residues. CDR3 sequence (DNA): TGCAGCGTTGAGCCAGGGTATTCCTCTGGCTACACCTTC. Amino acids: CSVEPGYSSGYTF.

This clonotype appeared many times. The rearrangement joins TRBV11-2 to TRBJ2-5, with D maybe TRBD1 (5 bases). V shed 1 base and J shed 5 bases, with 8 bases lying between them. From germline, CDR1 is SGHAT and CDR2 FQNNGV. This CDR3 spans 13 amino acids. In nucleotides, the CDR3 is TGTGCCAGCAGCTTAGCAGGGCGGGAGACCCAGTACTTC. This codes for CASSLAGRETQYF.

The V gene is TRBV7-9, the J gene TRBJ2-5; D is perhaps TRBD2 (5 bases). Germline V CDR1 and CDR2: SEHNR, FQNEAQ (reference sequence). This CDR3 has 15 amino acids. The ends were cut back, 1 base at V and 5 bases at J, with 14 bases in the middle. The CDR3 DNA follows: TGTGCCAGCAGCTTAGGAAAGTGGGAGTCCGAGACCCAGTACTTC. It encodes CASSLGKWESETQYF.

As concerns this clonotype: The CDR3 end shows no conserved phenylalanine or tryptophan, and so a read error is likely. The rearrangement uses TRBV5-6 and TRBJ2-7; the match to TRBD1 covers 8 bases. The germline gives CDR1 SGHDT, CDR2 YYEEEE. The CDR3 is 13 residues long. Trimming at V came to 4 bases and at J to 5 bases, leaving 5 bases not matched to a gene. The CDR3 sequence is CASSQDRVDEQYI. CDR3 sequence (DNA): TGTGCCAGCAGCCAGGACAGGGTGGACGAGCAGTACATC.

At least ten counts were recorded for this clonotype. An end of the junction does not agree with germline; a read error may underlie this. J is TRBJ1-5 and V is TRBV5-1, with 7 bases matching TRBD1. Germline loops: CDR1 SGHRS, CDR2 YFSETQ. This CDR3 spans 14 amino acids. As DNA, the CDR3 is TGTGCCAGCAGCTTGACAGGGAGCAATCAGCCCCAGCATTTT. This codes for CASSLTGSNQPQHF.

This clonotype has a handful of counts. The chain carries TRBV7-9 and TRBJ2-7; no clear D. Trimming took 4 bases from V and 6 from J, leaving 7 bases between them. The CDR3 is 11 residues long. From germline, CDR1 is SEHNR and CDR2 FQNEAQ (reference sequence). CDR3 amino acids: CASSYQSEQYF. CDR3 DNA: TGTGCCAGCAGCTACCAGTCCGAGCAGTACTTC.

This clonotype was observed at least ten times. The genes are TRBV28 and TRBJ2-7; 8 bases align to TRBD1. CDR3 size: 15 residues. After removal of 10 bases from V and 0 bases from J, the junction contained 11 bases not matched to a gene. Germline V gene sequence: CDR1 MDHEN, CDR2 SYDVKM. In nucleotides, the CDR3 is TGTGCCACCGCCTCGGGACAGGCGGGCTCCTACGAGCAGTACTTC. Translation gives CATASGQAGSYEQYF.

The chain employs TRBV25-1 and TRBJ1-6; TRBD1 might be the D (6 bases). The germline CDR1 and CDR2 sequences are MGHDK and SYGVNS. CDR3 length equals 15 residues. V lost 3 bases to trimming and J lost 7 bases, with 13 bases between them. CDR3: CASSEARTVNSPLHF. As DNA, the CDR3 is TGTGCCAGCAGTGAGGCCAGGACAGTAAATTCACCCCTCCACTTT.

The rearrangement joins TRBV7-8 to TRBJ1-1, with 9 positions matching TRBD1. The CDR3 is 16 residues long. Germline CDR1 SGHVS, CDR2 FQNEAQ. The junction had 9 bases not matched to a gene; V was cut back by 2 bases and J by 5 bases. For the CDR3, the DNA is TGTGCCAGCAGCTTAACAGGGGGCCTCGGTAAGACTGAAGCTTTCTTT. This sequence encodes CASSLTGGLGKTEAFF.

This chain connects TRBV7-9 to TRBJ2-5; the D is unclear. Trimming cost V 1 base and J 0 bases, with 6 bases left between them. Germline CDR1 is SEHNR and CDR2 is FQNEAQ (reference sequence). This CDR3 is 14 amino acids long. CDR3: CASSLGSYQETQYF. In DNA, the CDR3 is TGTGCCAGCAGCTTAGGGTCCTACCAAGAGACCCAGTACTTC.

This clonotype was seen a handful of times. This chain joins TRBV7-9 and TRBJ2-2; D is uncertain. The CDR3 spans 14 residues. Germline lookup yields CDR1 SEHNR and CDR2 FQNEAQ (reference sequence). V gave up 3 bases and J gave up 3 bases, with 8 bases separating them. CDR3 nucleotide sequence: TGTGCCAGCAGCTTCGGTACAGACACCGGGGAGCTGTTTTTT. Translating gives CASSFGTDTGELFF.